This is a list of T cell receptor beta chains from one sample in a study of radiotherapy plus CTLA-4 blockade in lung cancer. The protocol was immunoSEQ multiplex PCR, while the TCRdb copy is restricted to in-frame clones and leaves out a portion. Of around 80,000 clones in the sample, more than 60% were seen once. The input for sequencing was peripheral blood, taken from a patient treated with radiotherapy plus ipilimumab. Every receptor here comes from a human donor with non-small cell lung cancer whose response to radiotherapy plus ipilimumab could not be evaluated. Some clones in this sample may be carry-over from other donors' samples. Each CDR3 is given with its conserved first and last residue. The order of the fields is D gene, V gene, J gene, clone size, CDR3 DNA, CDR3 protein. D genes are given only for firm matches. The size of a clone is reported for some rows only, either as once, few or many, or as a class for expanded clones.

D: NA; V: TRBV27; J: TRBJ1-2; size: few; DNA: TGTGCCAGCAGTTTCGGTCAGGGCTATGGCTACACCTTC; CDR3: CASSFGQGYGYTF
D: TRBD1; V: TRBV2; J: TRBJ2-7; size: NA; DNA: TGTGCCAGCAGTACGGACAGGGCTTACCTCAACTCCTACGAGCAGTACTTC; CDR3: CASSTDRAYLNSYEQYF
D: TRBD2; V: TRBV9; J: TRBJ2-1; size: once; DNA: TGTGCCAGCAGCGTCTCCCCATCAGCGGGGGGGTCTTACAATGAGCAGTTCTTC; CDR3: CASSVSPSAGGSYNEQFF
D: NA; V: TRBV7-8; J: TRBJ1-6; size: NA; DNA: TGTGCCAGCAGCTTAGGTGACCGCTTACGACTTTCCTATAATTCACCCCTCCACTTT; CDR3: CASSLGDRLRLSYNSPLHF
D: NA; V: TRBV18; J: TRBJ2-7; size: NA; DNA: TGTGCCAGCTCCCTCATTCAGATGGACGAGCAGTACTTC; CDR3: CASSLIQMDEQYF
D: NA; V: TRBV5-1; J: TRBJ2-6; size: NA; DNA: TGCGCCAGCAGCTTGGACCCAGGATACTCTGGGGCCAACGTCCTGACTTTC; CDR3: CASSLDPGYSGANVLTF
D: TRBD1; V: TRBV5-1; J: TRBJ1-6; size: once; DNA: TGCGCCAGCAGCCCTATTCCGACAGGGGGTCAGAATTCACCCCTCCACTTT; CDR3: CASSPIPTGGQNSPLHF
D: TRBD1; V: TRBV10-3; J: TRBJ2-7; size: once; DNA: TGTGCCATCACTCCGGACAGGGCCTACGAGCAGTACTTC; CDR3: CAITPDRAYEQYF
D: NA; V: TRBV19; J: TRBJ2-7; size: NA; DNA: TGTGCCAGTAGTCCCCCGGGACAAGACTTCTACGAGCAGTACTTC; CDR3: CASSPPGQDFYEQYF
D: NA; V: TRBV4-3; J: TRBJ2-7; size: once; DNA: TGCGCCAGCAGCCAAGTCCATGGGGCTGGCTACGAGCAGTACTTC; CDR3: CASSQVHGAGYEQYF
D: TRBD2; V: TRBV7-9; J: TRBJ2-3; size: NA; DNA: TGTGCCAGCATGCTAGCGGGGATGATAGATACGCAGTATTTT; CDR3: CASMLAGMIDTQYF
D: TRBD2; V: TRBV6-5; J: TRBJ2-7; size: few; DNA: TGTGCCAGCAGTCCGAGGGAGCGGGGGGGCTACGAGCAGTACTTC; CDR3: CASSPRERGGYEQYF
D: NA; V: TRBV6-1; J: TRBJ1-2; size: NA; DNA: TGTGCCAGCGAGGTGGGAGGGAACTATGGCTACACCTTC; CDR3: CASEVGGNYGYTF
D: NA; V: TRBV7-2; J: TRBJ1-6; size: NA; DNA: TGTGCCAGCAGCTCTAGTCGTCATAATTCACCCCTCCACTTT; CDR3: CASSSSRHNSPLHF
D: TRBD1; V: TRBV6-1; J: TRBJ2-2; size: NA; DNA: TGTGCCAGCAGAATGACAGGGGCGAACACCGGGGAGCTGTTTTTT; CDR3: CASRMTGANTGELFF
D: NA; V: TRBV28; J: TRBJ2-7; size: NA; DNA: TGTGCCAGCAGTCTGACAGCCTACGAGCAGTACTTC; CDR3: CASSLTAYEQYF
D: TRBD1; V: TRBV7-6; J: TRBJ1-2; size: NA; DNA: TGTGCCAGCAGCCCCGGGGGGACAGGGCCTTTAACTTATGGCTACACCTTC; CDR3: CASSPGGTGPLTYGYTF
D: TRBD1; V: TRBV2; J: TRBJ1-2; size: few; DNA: TGTGCCAGCAGTGGGGACAGGGTCTATGGCTACACCTTC; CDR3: CASSGDRVYGYTF
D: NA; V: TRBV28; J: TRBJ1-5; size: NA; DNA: TGTGCCAGCAGTCTTTACAGGGACGGGAATCAGCCCCAGCATTTT; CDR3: CASSLYRDGNQPQHF
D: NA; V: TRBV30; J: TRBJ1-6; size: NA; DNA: TGTGCCTGGAGTTGGGACTCCTTCACCTCCTATAATTCACCCCTCCACTTT; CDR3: CAWSWDSFTSYNSPLHF